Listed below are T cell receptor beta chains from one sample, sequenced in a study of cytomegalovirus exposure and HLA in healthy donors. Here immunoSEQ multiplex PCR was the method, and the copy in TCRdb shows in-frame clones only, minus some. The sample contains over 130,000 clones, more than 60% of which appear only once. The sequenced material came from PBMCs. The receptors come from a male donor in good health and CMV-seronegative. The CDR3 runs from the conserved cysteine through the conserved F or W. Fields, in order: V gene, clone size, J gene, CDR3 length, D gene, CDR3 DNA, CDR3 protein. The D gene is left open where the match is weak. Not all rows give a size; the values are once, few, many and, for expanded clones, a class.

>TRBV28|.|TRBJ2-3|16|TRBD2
TGTGCCAGCAGTTTAGGGGTAGCGGGGATCACAGATACGCAGTATTTT
CASSLGVAGITDTQYF
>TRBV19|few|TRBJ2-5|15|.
TGTGCCAGTAGTATCACCGGGTCAGCGCAAGAGACCCAGTACTTC
CASSITGSAQETQYF
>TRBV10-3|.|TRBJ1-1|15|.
TGTGCCATCAGTCAGGGGCAAGGGGAGCTCACTGAAGCTTTCTTT
CAISQGQGELTEAFF
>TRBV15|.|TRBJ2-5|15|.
TGTGCCACCAGCAGAGATTATAACAGACAAGAGACCCAGTACTTC
CATSRDYNRQETQYF
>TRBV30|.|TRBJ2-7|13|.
TGTGCCTGGAGATGGCCAGTCTCCTACGAGCAGTACTTC
CAWRWPVSYEQYF
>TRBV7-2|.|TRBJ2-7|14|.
TGTGCCAGCAGCCTCGACTATAATTCCTACGAGCAGTACTTC
CASSLDYNSYEQYF
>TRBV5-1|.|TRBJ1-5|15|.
TGCGCCAGCAGCTTAGAGACAGGTAGCAATCAGCCCCAGCATTTT
CASSLETGSNQPQHF
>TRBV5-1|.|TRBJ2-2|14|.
TGCGCCAGCAGCTTATACAGGGAAACCGGGGAGCTGTTTTTT
CASSLYRETGELFF
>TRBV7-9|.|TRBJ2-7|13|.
TGTGCCAGCAGCTTCAGTAATTCCTACGAGCAGTACTTC
CASSFSNSYEQYF
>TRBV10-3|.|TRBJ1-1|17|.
TGTGCCATCAGTGAGTCATGGGGGGTCACCTTGAACACTGAAGCTTTCTTT
CAISESWGVTLNTEAFF
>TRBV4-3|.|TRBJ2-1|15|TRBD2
TGCGCCAGCAGCCGAATCGGGGGGGGCTACAATGAGCAGTTCTTC
CASSRIGGGYNEQFF
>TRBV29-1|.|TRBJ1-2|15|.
TGCAGCGTCTCCGCCTCGGTATTAGCTAACTATGGCTACACCTTC
CSVSASVLANYGYTF
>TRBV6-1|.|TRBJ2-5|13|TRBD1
TGTGCCAGCTCCGACAGGGTAGGAGAGACCCAGTACTTC
CASSDRVGETQYF
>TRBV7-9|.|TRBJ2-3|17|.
TGTGCCAGCAGCTTGAGGGGACTGGGCGGGGGCACAGATACGCAGTATTTT
CASSLRGLGGGTDTQYF
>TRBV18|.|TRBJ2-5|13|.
TGTGCCAGCTCATCAAGGGGTCGGGAGACCCAGTACTTC
CASSSRGRETQYF
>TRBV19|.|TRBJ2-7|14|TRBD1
TGTGCCAGTAGTATTTTACAGGGGGCCGACGAGCAGTACTTC
CASSILQGADEQYF
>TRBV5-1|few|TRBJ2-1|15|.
TGCGCCAGCAGCTTGATGTCAGGGGTTTACAATGAGCAGTTCTTC
CASSLMSGVYNEQFF
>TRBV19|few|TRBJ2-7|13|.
TGTGCCAGTAGTATCCCAGGGGTCTACGAGCAGTACTTC
CASSIPGVYEQYF
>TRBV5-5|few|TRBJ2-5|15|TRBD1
TGTGCCAGCAGCGCAGTACAGGGGGCGTCGGAGACCCAGTACTTC
CASSAVQGASETQYF
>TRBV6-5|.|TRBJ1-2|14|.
TGTGCCAGCAGTTACGGGACAACTAACTATGGCTACACCTTC
CASSYGTTNYGYTF
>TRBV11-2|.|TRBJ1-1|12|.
TGTGCCAGCAGCTTATCTCGCGCCGAAGCTTTCTTT
CASSLSRAEAFF
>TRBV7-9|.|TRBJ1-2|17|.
TGTGCCAGCAGCTTAGCGACCCAGGTTGGAGGAGGCTATGGCTACACCTTC
CASSLATQVGGGYGYTF
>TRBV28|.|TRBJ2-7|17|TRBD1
TGTGCCAGCAGTTTTCTTCCCCCGGGACAGCTCTCCTACGAGCAGTACTTC
CASSFLPPGQLSYEQYF
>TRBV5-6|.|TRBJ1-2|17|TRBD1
TGTGCCAGCAGCCTCCGGAGCGGGACAGGGCATTTTTATGGCTACACCTTC
CASSLRSGTGHFYGYTF
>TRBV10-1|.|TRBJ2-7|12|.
TGCGCCAGCAGTGAGACCGGGGGCGAGCAGTACTTC
CASSETGGEQYF
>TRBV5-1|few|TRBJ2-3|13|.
TGCGCCAGCAGCTCTCCGACAGGTTGTGCGCAGTATTTT
CASSSPTGCAQYF
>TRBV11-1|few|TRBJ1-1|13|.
TGTGCCAGCAGCTTGGGCAGAATCACTGAAGCTTTCTTT
CASSLGRITEAFF
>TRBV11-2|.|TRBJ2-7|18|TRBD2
TGTGCCAGCAGCCCAATCTTAAGACTAGCGGGGAAGTCCTACGAGCAGTACTTC
CASSPILRLAGKSYEQYF
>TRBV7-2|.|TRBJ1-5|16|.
TGTGCCAGCAGCTTAGGGTCCCCAGGGAATTATCAGCCCCAGCATTTT
CASSLGSPGNYQPQHF
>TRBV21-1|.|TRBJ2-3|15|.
TGTGCCAGCAGCCACCGGGACAGGTGCACAGATACGCAGTATTTT
CASSHRDRCTDTQYF
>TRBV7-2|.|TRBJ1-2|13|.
TGTGCCAGCTGCATCGGGTCCTCATATGGCTACACCTTC
CASCIGSSYGYTF
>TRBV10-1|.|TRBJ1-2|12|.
TGCGCCAGCAGTGGACAGTACTATGGCTACACCTTC
CASSGQYYGYTF
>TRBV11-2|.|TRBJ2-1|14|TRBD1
TGTGCCAGCAGCTCCTACAGGGGCCGCAATGAGCAGTTCTTC
CASSSYRGRNEQFF
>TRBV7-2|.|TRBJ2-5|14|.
TGTGCCAGCACCCCCCTGAGGGGGCAAGAGACCCAGTACTTC
CASTPLRGQETQYF
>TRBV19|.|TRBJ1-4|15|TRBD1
TGTGCCAGTAGTATAGGGGGACAGGGATTCGAAAAACTGTTTTTT
CASSIGGQGFEKLFF
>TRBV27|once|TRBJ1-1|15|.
TGTGCCAGCAGTAGGATACAGGGACTGAACACTGAAGCTTTCTTT
CASSRIQGLNTEAFF
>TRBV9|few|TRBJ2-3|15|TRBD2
TGTGCCAGCAGCGAAGGGACTAGAGGCACAGATACGCAGTATTTT
CASSEGTRGTDTQYF
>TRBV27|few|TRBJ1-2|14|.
TGTGCCAGCAGTTCCCGGGGACAAACGGGGGGCTACACCTTC
CASSSRGQTGGYTF
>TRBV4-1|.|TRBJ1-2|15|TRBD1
TGCGCCAGCAGCCAAGGGGGACAGGGGATCTATGGCTACACCTTC
CASSQGGQGIYGYTF
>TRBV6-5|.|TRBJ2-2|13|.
TGTGCCAGCAGCCGGTCGAACACCGGGGAGCTGTTTTTT
CASSRSNTGELFF
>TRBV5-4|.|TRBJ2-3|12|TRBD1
TGTGCCAGCCGACAGGGGAGAGATACGCAGTATTTT
CASRQGRDTQYF
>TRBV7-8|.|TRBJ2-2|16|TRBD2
TGTGCCAGCAGCTTAGCGCACGGGGGGGGCCTCGGGGAGCTGTTTTTT
CASSLAHGGGLGELFF